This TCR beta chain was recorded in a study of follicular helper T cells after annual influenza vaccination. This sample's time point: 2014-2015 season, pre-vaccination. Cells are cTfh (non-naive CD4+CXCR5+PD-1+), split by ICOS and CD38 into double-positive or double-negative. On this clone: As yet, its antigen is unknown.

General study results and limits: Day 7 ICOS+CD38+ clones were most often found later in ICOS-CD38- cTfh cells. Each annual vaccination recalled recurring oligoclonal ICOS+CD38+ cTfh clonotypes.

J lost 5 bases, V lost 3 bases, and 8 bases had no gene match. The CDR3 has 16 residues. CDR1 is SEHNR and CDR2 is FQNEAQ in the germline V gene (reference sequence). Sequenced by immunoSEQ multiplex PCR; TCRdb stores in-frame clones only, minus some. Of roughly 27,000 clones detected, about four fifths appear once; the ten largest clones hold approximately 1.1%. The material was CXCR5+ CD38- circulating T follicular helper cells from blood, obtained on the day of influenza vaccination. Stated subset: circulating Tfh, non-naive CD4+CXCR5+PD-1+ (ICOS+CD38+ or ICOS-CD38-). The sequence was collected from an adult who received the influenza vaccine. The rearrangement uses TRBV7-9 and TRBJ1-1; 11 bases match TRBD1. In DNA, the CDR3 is TGTGCCAGCAGCTTGGGGACAGGGGGGTTTGGGACTGAAGCTTTCTTT. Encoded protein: CASSLGTGGFGTEAFF.